The clone carrying this TCR beta chain was counted ten times or more. The antigen is not known. CDR3 size: 17 residues. The V end lost 0 bases, the J end lost 5 bases, and 16 bases lay between the germline ends. Germline values: CDR1 LNHNV, CDR2 YYDKDF (reference sequence). The data were taken from a study of T cells in Graves' hyperthyroidism and ophthalmopathy. Study-wide background: Peripheral blood was secured at the point of initial diagnosis, before any treatment.

General study points: In blood, most of the thyroid clonotypes expanded above 0.001 were also present.

TCR beta CDR3 region amplification was performed from RNA transcripts. The primer set for the first-round RT-PCR of the TCR CDR3 was HTBI. TCRdb fed the multiplex PCR reads into MiXCR, producing one record per CDR3 protein. The sample contains around 720,000 distinct CDR3 sequences, 35% of which appear only once. The clonotype was recovered from a woman aged 40 to 50 with Graves' hyperthyroidism. The chain carries TRBV15 and TRBJ1-4, with unresolved D. Sequencing input: blood. The CDR3 sequence: CATSRDQRGRANEKLFF. CDR3 DNA sequence: TGTGCCACCAGCAGAGATCAGAGAGGGAGGGCGAATGAAAAACTGTTTTTT.